These T cell receptor beta chains were read from a single sample in a study of CD8 T cells in ankylosing spondylitis. Via MiXCR, TCRdb re-called the 5' RACE reads, giving one row per CDR3 protein. Counted here are approximately 210,000 distinct CDR3 sequences, around 13% occurring once; the ten biggest clones make up 16%. Sequencing was performed on blood, either unsorted or a sorted T cell fraction (not recorded which). Receptors originate from a male donor with ankylosing spondylitis or in good health (not recorded which). Both conserved end residues are part of each CDR3. A D gene is named only where the DNA matches it firmly. Size tells how often a clone was seen (once, few, many) or the class of an expanded clone, and some rows leave it out.

TRBV7-9	NA	TRBJ2-7	NA	CASSQKGTFSYEQYF	TGTGCCAGCAGCCAAAAGGGTACCTTCTCCTACGAGCAGTACTTC
TRBV7-2	TRBD2	TRBJ2-2	few	CASSLARGLAGSAGELFF	TGTGCCAGCAGCTTAGCGCGCGGGTTAGCGGGGTCGGCCGGGGAGCTGTTTTTT
TRBV15	NA	TRBJ2-1	NA	CATSRDRLSSYNEQFF	TGTGCCACCAGCAGAGATCGCCTATCCAGCTACAATGAGCAGTTCTTC
TRBV9	NA	TRBJ2-1	NA	CASSVDLAYNEQFF	TGTGCCAGCAGCGTAGATCTGGCTTACAATGAGCAGTTCTTC
TRBV12-3/TRBV12-4	NA	TRBJ1-1	few	CASSSDSVLNTEAFF	TGTGCCAGCAGTTCTGACAGTGTTCTGAACACTGAAGCTTTCTTT
TRBV21-1	NA	TRBJ2-5	few	CASSKEAGRRETQYF	TGTGCCAGCAGCAAAGAGGCGGGGAGAAGAGAGACCCAGTACTTC
TRBV6-2/TRBV6-3	NA	TRBJ2-3	few	CASSLQRSSTDTQYF	TGTGCCAGCAGTTTACAGCGCTCTAGCACAGATACGCAGTATTTT
TRBV4-1	TRBD1	TRBJ1-1	few	CASSQDTGQGIETEAFF	TGCGCCAGCAGCCAAGATACCGGACAGGGGATTGAGACTGAAGCTTTCTTT
TRBV14	NA	TRBJ2-5	NA	CASSQGAITLGETQYF	TGTGCCAGCAGCCAAGGGGCCATAACCTTGGGAGAGACCCAGTACTTC
TRBV7-2	NA	TRBJ2-7	NA	CASSLAGGPGYEQYF	TGTGCCAGCAGCTTAGCAGGGGGTCCGGGTTACGAGCAGTACTTC
TRBV2	TRBD2	TRBJ2-5	NA	CASSPTSSKETQYF	TGTGCCAGCAGTCCGACTAGCAGCAAAGAGACCCAGTACTTC
TRBV29-1	NA	TRBJ2-5	many	CSVEIGEETQYF	TGCAGCGTTGAAATTGGTGAAGAGACCCAGTACTTC
TRBV29-1	TRBD1	TRBJ1-5	few	CSVVTGGSGNQPQHF	TGCAGCGTTGTGACAGGGGGCAGTGGCAATCAGCCCCAGCATTTT
TRBV12-3/TRBV12-4	TRBD2	TRBJ2-1	few	CASSMLAGGIHNEQFF	TGTGCCAGCAGTATGCTAGCGGGGGGGATCCACAATGAGCAGTTCTTC
TRBV12-3/TRBV12-4	NA	TRBJ1-6	NA	CASSLRSAEHSPLHF	TGTGCCAGCAGTTTAAGGTCTGCCGAACATTCACCCCTCCACTTT
TRBV4-1	NA	TRBJ2-3	few	CASSQDSRDKGDTQYF	TGCGCCAGCAGCCAAGACTCCCGGGACAAGGGAGATACGCAGTATTTT
TRBV6-1	NA	TRBJ2-2	many	CASTRSRGRYTGELFF	TGTGCCAGCACTAGAAGCCGGGGGCGATACACCGGGGAGCTGTTTTTT
TRBV10-2	NA	TRBJ1-6	NA	CASSELGSYNSPLHF	TGCGCCAGCAGTGAATTGGGCTCCTATAATTCACCCCTCCACTTT
TRBV19	NA	TRBJ2-7	NA	CAISPGHSYEQYF	TGTGCCATCTCGCCGGGACACTCCTACGAGCAGTACTTC
TRBV4-2	NA	TRBJ2-7	many	CASSPRDNTYEQYF	TGTGCCAGCAGCCCGCGGGACAACACCTACGAGCAGTACTTC
TRBV2	NA	TRBJ1-1	NA	CASSLVREEAFF	TGTGCCAGCAGCCTTGTCAGGGAAGAAGCTTTCTTT
TRBV9	NA	TRBJ2-7	few	CASSVEGFSSYEQYF	TGTGCCAGCAGCGTAGAGGGGTTTAGCTCCTACGAGCAGTACTTC
TRBV4-2	NA	TRBJ1-2	NA	CASSAQTGQIIHGYTF	TGTGCCAGCAGCGCCCAAACGGGACAAATAATACATGGCTACACCTTC
TRBV3-1	TRBD2	TRBJ2-1	NA	CASSQGSSGRDEQFF	TGTGCCAGCAGCCAGGGGTCTAGCGGGAGAGATGAGCAGTTCTTC
TRBV29-1	TRBD2	TRBJ2-7	few	CSVVGLAGGALYEQYF	TGCAGCGTTGTCGGGCTAGCGGGGGGTGCCCTTTACGAGCAGTACTTC
TRBV20-1	NA	TRBJ2-2	few	CSARPRTTNTGELFF	TGCAGTGCTAGGCCAAGGACCACGAACACCGGGGAGCTGTTTTTT
TRBV4-1	NA	TRBJ1-2	few	CASSQDPLGYGYTF	TGCGCCAGCAGCCAAGACCCCCTTGGCTATGGCTACACCTTC
TRBV2	NA	TRBJ2-7	NA	CASSEPASSYEQYF	TGTGCCAGCAGTGAGCCAGCTTCCTCCTACGAGCAGTACTTC
TRBV20-1	NA	TRBJ2-1	NA	CSGTPPRVNEQFF	TGCAGTGGTACACCTCCCAGAGTGAATGAGCAGTTCTTC
TRBV3-1	NA	TRBJ2-3	few	CASSHDAVGDTQYF	TGTGCCAGCAGCCACGACGCAGTGGGGGATACGCAGTATTTT
TRBV7-8	TRBD1	TRBJ2-7	few	CASSLAGTGRSEQYF	TGTGCCAGCAGCTTAGCCGGGACAGGGAGGTCCGAGCAGTACTTC
TRBV7-8	NA	TRBJ2-3	NA	CASSLDLPTSPTDTQYF	TGTGCCAGCAGCTTAGATCTTCCCACTTCCCCCACAGATACGCAGTATTTT
TRBV14	TRBD2	TRBJ2-3	NA	CASSQGMTSATDTQYF	TGTGCCAGCAGCCAAGGAATGACTAGCGCCACAGATACGCAGTATTTT
TRBV4-1	NA	TRBJ2-2	NA	CASTEEGVGELFF	TGCGCCAGCACCGAGGAGGGGGTGGGGGAGCTGTTTTTT
TRBV24-1	TRBD1	TRBJ1-2	NA	CATQPGTGGPAAF	TGTGCCACCCAGCCTGGGACAGGGGGGCCGGCCGCCTTC
TRBV10-3	TRBD1	TRBJ2-2	NA	CAISEPGQGSTGELFF	TGTGCCATCAGTGAACCGGGACAGGGTTCCACCGGGGAGCTGTTTTTT
TRBV12-3/TRBV12-4	TRBD1	TRBJ1-1	many	CASSPGQGYTEAFF	TGTGCCAGCAGTCCCGGACAGGGATACACTGAAGCTTTCTTT
TRBV4-1	NA	TRBJ1-2	few	CASSREGGDYGYTF	TGCGCCAGCAGCCGGGAGGGGGGGGACTATGGCTACACCTTC
TRBV24-1	NA	TRBJ2-1	NA	CATSELLDLSFF	TGTGCCACCAGTGAACTACTAGACCTCTCGTTCTTC
TRBV7-9	NA	TRBJ2-7	few	CASSLTNYEQYF	TGTGCCAGCAGCTTAACAAATTACGAGCAGTACTTC
TRBV7-9	NA	TRBJ2-3	NA	CASSSFGLPFSDTQYF	TGTGCCAGCAGCTCCTTTGGACTACCCTTCTCTGATACGCAGTATTTT